One and the same sample provided the 21 T cell receptor beta chains below, sequenced in a study of monozygotic twins with inflammatory bowel disease. TCRdb re-called the 5' RACE reads, yielding one record per CDR3 amino acid sequence without DNA. Its clone listing holds fewer than 550,000 distinct CDR3 sequences. The sample consisted of blood. These receptor sequences come from a human donor with ulcerative colitis or Crohn's disease, or a healthy co-twin of an affected twin (not recorded which).

J is TRBJ2-4 and V is TRBV19; TCRdb's D gene call, TRBD1, goes unchecked for lack of DNA. Germline V gene lookup returns CDR1 LNHDA and CDR2 SQIVND (reference sequence). The CDR3 has 16 residues. Here the CDR3 reads CASKRSGYEAKNIQYF. Full variable domain (rest looked up from reference TRBV19 and TRBJ2-4): DGGITQSPKYLFRKEGQNVTLSCEQNLNHDAMYWYRQDPGQGLRLIYYSQIVNDFQKGDIAEGYSVSREKKESFPLTVTSAQKNPTAFYLCASKRSGYEAKNIQYFGAGTRLSVL.

The rearrangement joins TRBV4-2 to TRBJ2-2. Germline V gene data show CDR1 as LGHNA and CDR2 as YNFKEQ. The CDR3 contains 15 residues. Here the CDR3 reads CASSPGGGRTGELFF.

This chain uses TRBV7-9 with TRBJ1-6; TCRdb's assignment of TRBD1 cannot be checked, as there is no DNA. The germline CDR1 and CDR2 sequences are SEHNR and FQNEAQ (reference sequence). The CDR3 loop spans 14 amino acids. This CDR3 is CASSFVAPGSPLHF.

The chain combines TRBV19 with TRBJ2-4. Germline V gene data show CDR1 as LNHDA and CDR2 as SQIVND (reference sequence). This CDR3 contains 14 residues. This CDR3 reads CASSILGAQNIQYF. Variable domain in full (rest from reference TRBV19 and TRBJ2-4): DGGITQSPKYLFRKEGQNVTLSCEQNLNHDAMYWYRQDPGQGLRLIYYSQIVNDFQKGDIAEGYSVSREKKESFPLTVTSAQKNPTAFYLCASSILGAQNIQYFGAGTRLSVL.

CDR3 residues: CATSTSTGELFF. The chain employs TRBV24-1 and TRBJ2-2. The CDR3 totals 12 residues. In germline, CDR1 is KGHDR, CDR2 SFDVKD.

This chain's CDR3 is CASSPTTSGGSETQYF. The V and J genes are TRBV7-3 and TRBJ2-5; TCRdb's D gene call, TRBD2, goes unchecked for lack of DNA. There are 16 residues in the CDR3. Germline V lookup: CDR1 SGHTA, CDR2 FQGTGA.

This chain joins TRBV14 and TRBJ2-1; TCRdb returns TRBD2, unconfirmable since there is no DNA. The CDR3 runs to 16 residues. The germline V gene encodes CDR1 SGHDN and CDR2 FVKESK. The CDR3 is CASSQVAGGRNYEQFF.

The chain links TRBV7-2 to TRBJ2-7; TCRdb reports TRBD2, a call that lacks DNA to check it against. There are 14 residues in the CDR3. Per the germline V gene, CDR1 is SGHTA and CDR2 is FQGNSA. The CDR3 protein is CASSPRGSLYEQYF. Full variable domain (outside the CDR3, taken from reference TRBV7-2 and TRBJ2-7): GAGVSQSPSNKVTEKGKDVELRCDPISGHTALYWYRQSLGQGLEFLIYFQGNSAPDKSGLPSDRFSAERTGGSVSTLTIQRTQQEDSAVYLCASSPRGSLYEQYFGPGTRLTVT.

The chain has TRBV30 and TRBJ2-2. CDR1 and CDR2 from the germline V gene are GTSNPN and SVGIG (reference sequence). The length of the CDR3 is 12 residues. The CDR3 reads CAWTPVSGELFF.

The chain carries TRBV4-1 and TRBJ2-3; TCRdb lists TRBD2, though no DNA is available to test this call. Germline V gives CDR1 MGHRA, CDR2 YSYEKL. The CDR3 has 19 amino acids. CDR3 loop: CASSQDKASGGPSTDTQYF.

The CDR3 spells CASSLSGTGIYEQYF. V is TRBV5-1 and J is TRBJ2-7; TCRdb's D call of TRBD1 is untestable without DNA. The CDR3 has 15 amino acids. In germline, CDR1 is SGHRS, CDR2 YFSETQ. Full variable domain (remainder filled in from reference TRBV5-1 and TRBJ2-7): KAGVTQTPRYLIKTRGQQVTLSCSPISGHRSVSWYQQTPGQGLQFLFEYFSETQRNKGNFPGRFSGRQFSNSRSEMNVSTLELGDSALYLCASSLSGTGIYEQYFGPGTRLTVT.

The rearrangement links TRBV7-9 to TRBJ2-7. Germline lookup yields CDR1 SEHNR and CDR2 FQNEAQ (reference sequence). The CDR3 spans 11 residues. The CDR3 spells CASSSAGQQYF.

V and J are TRBV4-2 and TRBJ2-1; TCRdb outputs TRBD1, but without DNA this stays unchecked. The V gene's germline CDR1 is LGHNA and CDR2 YNFKEQ. The CDR3 contains 18 residues. CDR3 loop: CASSHAGTGDSSYNEQFF.

This rearrangement joins TRBV7-8 to TRBJ2-5; TCRdb's D call of TRBD2 is untestable without DNA. The V gene's germline CDR1 is SGHVS and CDR2 FQNEAQ. The CDR3 has 14 residues. CDR3 residues: CASGAGGGQETQYF. The entire variable domain, with the rest obtained from reference TRBV7-8 and TRBJ2-5, is as follows: GAGVSQSPRYKVAKRGQDVALRCDPISGHVSLFWYQQALGQGPEFLTYFQNEAQLDKSGLPSDRFFAERPEGSVSTLKIQRTQQEDSAVYLCASGAGGGQETQYFGPGTRLLVL.

The chain employs TRBV10-3 and TRBJ1-3; checking the TCRdb D call of TRBD1 is not possible without DNA. Germline-derived CDR1 and CDR2 are ENHRY and SYGVKD. This CDR3 is 15 amino acids long. The CDR3 reads CAISDPTGAGNTIYF.

The chain carries TRBV9 and TRBJ2-1. The CDR3 is made up of 13 amino acids. The germline CDR1 and CDR2 sequences are SGDLS and YYNGEE. CDR3 amino acids: CASSVGSYNEQFF.

V gene TRBV12-3 or TRBV12-4 combines with J gene TRBJ1-1. CDR3 length equals 15 residues. The CDR3: CASSLPTAILTEAFF.

The V call is TRBV7-2, the J call TRBJ2-1; TCRdb's assignment of TRBD2 cannot be checked, as there is no DNA. This CDR3 has 15 residues. The germline V gene has CDR1 SGHTA and CDR2 FQGNSA. The chain's CDR3 is CASSPAGPAYNEQFF.

V and J are TRBV7-2 and TRBJ1-3. The CDR3 is 14 residues long. The germline gives CDR1 SGHTA, CDR2 FQGNSA. The CDR3 reads CASSWGLDRNTIYF.

This sequence joins TRBV30 and TRBJ2-1; the TCRdb D gene call, TRBD2, has no DNA to confirm it. Germline CDR1 and CDR2: GTSNPN and SVGIG (reference sequence). The CDR3 sequence is 13 residues long. CDR3: CAWSVGLNNEQFF.

The chain carries TRBV2 and TRBJ2-3; no DNA is available, so the TRBD1 call from TCRdb remains unchecked. The CDR3 sequence is 16 residues long. CDR1 and CDR2 from the germline V gene are SNHLY and FYNNEI. The CDR3 is CASSVAGTGITDTQYF. Together with reference TRBV2 and TRBJ2-3, the CDR3 gives the full variable domain: EPEVTQTPSHQVTQMGQEVILRCVPISNHLYFYWYRQILGQKVEFLVSFYNNEISEKSEIFDDQFSVERPDGSNFTLKIRSTKLEDSAMYFCASSVAGTGITDTQYFGPGTRLTVL.